The clone carrying this TCR beta chain was observed a few times. This record comes from a study of T-cell reconstitution after alpha-beta-depleted transplantation in children. TCRbeta library preparation incorporated unique molecular identifiers. TCRdb recomputed calls from the PCR reads with MiXCR, one row per CDR3 protein. The sample yields 490,000 or so distinct CDR3 sequences, approximately 12% seen once. The germline V and J ends were trimmed by 5 bases and 8 bases, with 16 bases remaining between them. There are 14 residues in the CDR3. In germline, CDR1 is MNHNS, CDR2 SASEGT. This clonotype was obtained from a human donor who donated a stem cell graft to a child with combined immunodeficiency. V is TRBV6-1 and J is TRBJ2-1; D perhaps matches TRBD1 (6 bases). The sample in question was PBMCs from the stem cell graft donor, obtained from the stem cell graft. CDR3 region: CASSPRAPGDEQFF. In nucleotides, the CDR3 is TGTGCCAGCAGTCCTCGTGCCCCAGGGGATGAGCAGTTCTTC.